This is a list of T cell receptor beta chains from one sample in a study of blood T cell repertoires in COVID-19. Only in-frame clones appear in the TCRdb table, and some are missing; sequencing was by immunoSEQ multiplex PCR. The sample lists 62,000 or so clones, 88% occurring once. The material sequenced was peripheral blood. The receptor source for this set is a human donor in a cohort sampled during active COVID-19. Both conserved end residues are trimmed from each CDR3.

V gene	J gene	CDR3 protein
TRBV5-1	TRBJ2-3	ASSRGQGGITDTQY
TRBV5-1	TRBJ1-3	ASSLDESGNTIY
TRBV7-2	TRBJ2-3	ASSLGGGEMSTQY
TRBV28	TRBJ1-6	ASRKTPISPLH
TRBV19	TRBJ2-5	ASSPRGTRGTQY
TRBV11-2	TRBJ2-2	ASSLVGGRAGELF
TRBV30	TRBJ1-5	AWSVQSNQPQH
TRBV5-1	TRBJ2-7	ASSLELSYEQY
TRBV2	TRBJ1-2	ASSGTGAGYGYT
TRBV5-1	TRBJ2-3	ASSWTGSTDTQY
TRBV11-2	TRBJ1-1	ASSRTGQTNTEAF
TRBV29-1	TRBJ2-7	SVKPGQGTYEQY
TRBV14	TRBJ1-4	ASSHTATNEKLF
TRBV6-6	TRBJ2-1	ASSPRDRGVNEQF
TRBV11-3	TRBJ2-7	ASSPAEGYEQY
TRBV9	TRBJ2-7	ASSVVGTSSYEQY
TRBV24-1	TRBJ2-2	ATSDNTGRNTGELF
TRBV5-1	TRBJ2-5	ASSLAGLSETQY
TRBV6-5	TRBJ2-2	ASSSGQGVLGELF
TRBV19	TRBJ2-5	ASSIDYTRGRWETQY